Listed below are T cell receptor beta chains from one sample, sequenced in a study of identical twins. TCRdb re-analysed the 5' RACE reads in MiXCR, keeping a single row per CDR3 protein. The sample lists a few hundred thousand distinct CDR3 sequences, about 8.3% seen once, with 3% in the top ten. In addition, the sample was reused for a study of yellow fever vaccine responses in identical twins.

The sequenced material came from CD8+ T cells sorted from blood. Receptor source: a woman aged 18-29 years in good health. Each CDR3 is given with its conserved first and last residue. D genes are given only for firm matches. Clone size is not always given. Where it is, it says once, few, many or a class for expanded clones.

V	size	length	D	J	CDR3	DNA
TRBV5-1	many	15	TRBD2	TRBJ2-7	CASSGEAGGSDEQYF	TGCGCCAGCAGCGGGGAAGCGGGAGGATCTGACGAGCAGTACTTC
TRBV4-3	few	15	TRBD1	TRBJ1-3	CASSQDRGEGNTIYF	TGCGCCAGCAGCCAAGACAGGGGGGAAGGAAACACCATATATTTT
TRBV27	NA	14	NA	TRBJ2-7	CASSTGTSVLEQYF	TGTGCCAGCAGCACCGGGACTTCTGTATTAGAGCAGTACTTC
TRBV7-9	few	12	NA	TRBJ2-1	CASSLDGDRQFF	TGTGCCAGCAGCTTAGATGGCGATAGACAGTTCTTC
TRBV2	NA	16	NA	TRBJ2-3	CASSDGDPGSTDTQYF	TGTGCCAGCAGTGACGGGGACCCGGGCAGCACAGATACGCAGTATTTT
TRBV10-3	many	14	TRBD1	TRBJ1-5	CAIRGTEFNQPQHF	TGTGCCATCAGGGGGACAGAGTTCAATCAGCCCCAGCATTTT
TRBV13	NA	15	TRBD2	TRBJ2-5	CASSPERGRQETQYF	TGTGCCAGCAGCCCCGAGCGGGGGAGGCAAGAGACCCAGTACTTC
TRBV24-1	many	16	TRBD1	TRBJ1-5	CATSDLNRGSNQPQHF	TGTGCCACCAGTGATTTGAACAGGGGCAGCAATCAGCCCCAGCATTTT
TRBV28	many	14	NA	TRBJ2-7	CASSSGFIPYEQYF	TGTGCCAGCAGTTCAGGGTTCATCCCCTACGAGCAGTACTTC
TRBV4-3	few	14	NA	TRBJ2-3	CASSQDRATYFTYF	TGCGCCAGCAGCCAAGATCGGGCTACCTACTTCACGTATTTT
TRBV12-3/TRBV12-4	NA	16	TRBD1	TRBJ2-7	CASSGQGEPSSYEQYF	TGTGCCAGCAGCGGACAGGGCGAACCCAGCTCCTACGAGCAGTACTTC
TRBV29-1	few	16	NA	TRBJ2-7	CSVEDSARGTNFEQYF	TGCAGCGTTGAAGATTCGGCGCGGGGTACTAATTTCGAGCAGTACTTC
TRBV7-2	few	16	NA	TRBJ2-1	CASSSFSGPSYNEQFF	TGTGCCAGCAGCTCCTTTAGCGGCCCCTCCTACAATGAGCAGTTCTTC
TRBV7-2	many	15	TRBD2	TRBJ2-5	CASSLLAGGQETQYF	TGTGCCAGCAGCTTACTAGCGGGGGGACAAGAGACCCAGTACTTC
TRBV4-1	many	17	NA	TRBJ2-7	CASSQDGSTGNSYEQYF	TGCGCCAGCAGCCAAGATGGGTCGACAGGAAATTCCTACGAGCAGTACTTC
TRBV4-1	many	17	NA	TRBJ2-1	CASSQDMAGRLGNEQFF	TGCGCCAGCAGCCAAGATATGGCAGGGCGCCTAGGGAATGAGCAGTTCTTC
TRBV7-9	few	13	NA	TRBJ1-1	CASSPPGASEAFF	TGTGCCAGCAGCCCGCCGGGGGCTTCTGAAGCTTTCTTT
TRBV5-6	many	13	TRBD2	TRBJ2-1	CASSLLASYEQFF	TGTGCCAGCAGCTTACTAGCGAGCTATGAGCAGTTCTTC
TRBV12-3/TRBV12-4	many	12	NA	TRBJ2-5	CASSTGGETQYF	TGTGCCAGCAGCACCGGGGGTGAGACCCAGTACTTC
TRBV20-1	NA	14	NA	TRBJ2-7	CSARGDYLTYEQYF	TGCAGTGCTAGAGGCGACTACCTCACCTACGAGCAGTACTTC